Following are 31 T cell receptor beta chains from one sample sequenced in a study of T-cell memory formation after mild COVID-19. TCRdb redid the calling of the 5' RACE reads with MiXCR, one entry per CDR3 protein. This sample has more than 350,000 distinct CDR3 sequences, with around a sixth found just once. Sequencing input: PBMCs or a T cell subset sorted from them (not recorded which). These receptors all come from a man aged 18 to 30 who had mild COVID-19 (a few samples of this study predate the infection). Cell type and time point are not known.

There are a few counts of this clonotype. The chain employs TRBV10-3 and TRBJ2-1, with 9 bases lining up with TRBD2. Germline V gene data show CDR1 as ENHRY and CDR2 as SYGVKD. Losses at the gene ends were 2 bases for V and 4 bases for J; bases not matched to a gene: 12. The CDR3 spans 18 residues. CDR3 amino acids: CAISEGSGGYGLYNEQFF. CDR3 DNA: TGTGCCATCAGTGAGGGGAGCGGGGGGTATGGCCTATACAATGAGCAGTTCTTC.

This clonotype was seen more than once but under ten times. The chain is built from TRBV6-5 and TRBJ2-1, with 11 bases fitting TRBD2. J lost 4 bases, V lost 2 bases, and 4 bases had no gene match. CDR3 length: 16 residues. The germline V gene encodes CDR1 MNHEY and CDR2 SVGAGI. CDR3 residues: CASSYPGTSGYNEQFF. As DNA, the CDR3 is TGTGCCAGCAGTTACCCCGGGACTAGCGGTTACAATGAGCAGTTCTTC.

The chain employs TRBV3-1 and TRBJ1-1; TRBD1 agrees at 7 bases. J gave up 3 bases and V 4 bases, and 5 bases lay outside the gene matches. The CDR3 runs to 14 residues. In germline, CDR1 is LGHDT, CDR2 YNNKEL (reference sequence). The CDR3 here is CASSRQGSDTEAFF. CDR3 sequence (DNA): TGTGCCAGCAGCCGACAGGGATCGGACACTGAAGCTTTCTTT.

This clonotype was seen more than once but under ten times. The rearrangement links TRBV6-4 to TRBJ2-6; D gene unclear. V was clipped by 6 bases and J by 2 bases, with 8 bases between them. CDR1 MRHNA and CDR2 SNTAGT come from the germline V gene. The CDR3 is 14 residues long. CDR3: CASSGSAGANVLTF. DNA of the CDR3: TGTGCCAGCAGCGGGTCGGCTGGGGCCAACGTCCTGACTTTC.

This clonotype was counted between two and nine times. The chain joins TRBV7-2 to TRBJ2-3; possible D gene TRBD2, 6 bases. Deletions cut 5 bases from V and 0 bases from J, with 15 bases between. The CDR3 runs 16 residues. In germline, CDR1 is SGHTA, CDR2 FQGNSA. The CDR3 DNA is TGTGCCAGCAGCCATCGCCTCAGCGGGAGCACAGATACGCAGTATTTT. Its protein product is CASSHRLSGSTDTQYF.

Concerning this clonotype: Just one base apart from a much larger clone, this may be a read error. This rearrangement joins TRBV7-2 to TRBJ2-5; TRBD2 matches at 10 bases. The CDR3 has 15 residues. V was clipped by 3 bases and J by 4 bases; unmatched bases: 5. Germline values: CDR1 SGHTA, CDR2 FQGNSA. The CDR3, as DNA: TGTGCCAGCAGCTTTCAGCGGGGGGGCCGAGAGACCCAGTACTTC. Translation gives CASSFQRGGRETQYF.

This clonotype turned up a few times. The V call is TRBV5-8, the J call TRBJ1-6; maybe TRBD1 (5 bases). The CDR3 consists of 12 residues. V shed 2 bases and J shed 9 bases, with 6 bases lying between them. Germline loops: CDR1 SGHTS, CDR2 YDEGEE. The CDR3: CASSFRGSPLHF. The CDR3 nucleotides read TGTGCCAGCAGCTTTAGGGGTTCACCCCTCCACTTT. The entire variable domain, with the rest obtained from reference TRBV5-8 and TRBJ1-6, is as follows: EAGVTQSPTHLIKTRGQQATLRCSPISGHTSVYWYQQALGLGLQFLLWYDEGEERNRGNFPPRFSGRQFPNYSSELNVNALELEDSALYLCASSFRGSPLHFGNGTRLTVT.

The chain carries TRBV4-1 and TRBJ1-3, with 11 positions matching TRBD1. CDR1 and CDR2 (germline): MGHRA, YSYEKL. Trimming cost V 2 bases and J 0 bases; bases outside gene matches: 6. CDR3 length equals 18 residues. The CDR3 nucleotides read TGCGCCAGCAGCCAAAGGACAGGGGGCTCGAGCTCTGGAAACACCATATATTTT. This codes for CASSQRTGGSSSGNTIYF.

This clonotype was picked up a small number of times. V usage is TRBV2 and J usage is TRBJ2-3; no firm D call. Trimming shortened V by 8 bases and J by 1 base, and 10 bases separated the two germline ends. Germline-derived CDR1 and CDR2 are SNHLY and FYNNEI. The CDR3 consists of 13 residues. In DNA, the CDR3 is TGTGCCAGCGAAAACACCGGCACAGATACGCAGTATTTT. Translated: CASENTGTDTQYF.

This clonotype appeared a single time. The rearrangement uses TRBV4-3 and TRBJ1-5; D might be TRBD1 (5 bases). Trimming pared 3 bases from V and 9 bases from J, leaving 21 bases between. The CDR3 consists of 16 residues. Germline V gives CDR1 LGHNA, CDR2 YSLEER. In nucleotides, the CDR3 is TGCGCCAGCAGCCAGGCTTTCTTTCCGCCGGGGGGGCCCCAGCATTTT. It is translated as CASSQAFFPPGGPQHF.

V is TRBV7-3 and J is TRBJ1-5, with unresolved D. Germline lookup yields CDR1 SGHTA and CDR2 FQGTGA. This CDR3 spans 14 amino acids. V was trimmed by 5 bases and J by 5 bases, leaving 13 bases between them. The CDR3 nucleotides are TGTGCCAGCAGCCATATAATCCAGGATCAGCCCCAGCATTTT. It yields the protein CASSHIIQDQPQHF.

The chain combines TRBV5-1 with TRBJ1-4, with TRBD1 matching 9 bases. Germline assignment: CDR1 SGHRS and CDR2 YFSETQ. The CDR3 is 15 amino acids. After removal of 4 bases from V and 5 bases from J, the junction contained 6 bases not matched to a gene. The CDR3 loop reads CASSGSTGGNEKLFF. Written as DNA, the CDR3 is TGCGCCAGCAGCGGGTCGACAGGGGGAAATGAAAAACTGTTTTTT. The full variable domain, completed using reference TRBV5-1 and TRBJ1-4, is KAGVTQTPRYLIKTRGQQVTLSCSPISGHRSVSWYQQTPGQGLQFLFEYFSETQRNKGNFPGRFSGRQFSNSRSEMNVSTLELGDSALYLCASSGSTGGNEKLFFGSGTQLSVL.

This clonotype has a count of ten or more. The genes are TRBV5-6 and TRBJ2-1, with 9 nucleotides matching TRBD2. This CDR3 has 15 amino acids. From germline, CDR1 is SGHDT and CDR2 YYEEEE. J was trimmed by 13 bases and V by 4 bases; bases with no gene match: 15. The CDR3, as DNA: TGTGCCAGCAGCCTCCGCGGTTTGCGGGGGGGGACTCAGTTCTTC. Translation: CASSLRGLRGGTQFF. The whole variable domain, remainder taken from reference TRBV5-6 and TRBJ2-1, is DAGVTQSPTHLIKTRGQQVTLRCSPKSGHDTVSWYQQALGQGPQFIFQYYEEEERQRGNFPDRFSGHQFPNYSSELNVNALLLGDSALYLCASSLRGLRGGTQFFGPGTRLTVL.

This clonotype was counted between two and nine times. V is TRBV7-3 and J is TRBJ1-6; D is unresolved. Trimming pared 5 bases from V and 8 bases from J, leaving 13 bases between. CDR3 length: 14 amino acids. Germline CDR1 SGHTA, CDR2 FQGTGA. For the CDR3, the DNA is TGTGCCAGCAGCCCGGTAATGTCATATTCACCCCTCCACTTT. Residues: CASSPVMSYSPLHF. Drawing the rest from reference TRBV7-3 and TRBJ1-6, the complete variable domain is GAGVSQTPSNKVTEKGKYVELRCDPISGHTALYWYRQSLGQGPEFLIYFQGTGAADDSGLPNDRFFAVRPEGSVSTLKIQRTERGDSAVYLCASSPVMSYSPLHFGNGTRLTVT.

This clonotype was observed many times. V is TRBV10-3 and J is TRBJ2-3, with TRBD2 identical over 7 bases. Germline CDR1 reads ENHRY; CDR2 reads SYGVKD. V gave up 0 bases and J gave up 2 bases; unmatched junction bases: 5. The CDR3 is 16 residues long. The CDR3: CAISESPAGLTDTQYF. The CDR3 coding sequence is TGTGCCATCAGTGAGTCGCCAGCGGGACTCACAGATACGCAGTATTTT.

The gene calls are TRBV7-3 and TRBJ2-3; D gene ambiguous. The germline V and J ends were trimmed by 4 bases and 5 bases, with 10 bases remaining between them. Germline V gene data show CDR1 as SGHTA and CDR2 as FQGTGA. The CDR3 spans 13 residues. In DNA form, the CDR3 reads TGTGCCAGCAGCTCTAGGGAAGGAGATACGCAGTATTTT. Encoded protein: CASSSREGDTQYF.

V usage is TRBV12-3 or TRBV12-4 and J usage is TRBJ2-3; the D gene is possibly TRBD1 (5 bases). V lost 9 bases and J lost 2, with 12 bases in between. The CDR3 spans 13 residues. CDR3 sequence: CASQTEPTDTQYF. In DNA form, the CDR3 reads TGTGCCAGTCAGACAGAGCCCACAGATACGCAGTATTTT.

The genes are TRBV28 and TRBJ1-2, with D tentatively TRBD1 (5 bases). V lost 6 bases and J 8 bases, leaving 19 bases between the germline ends. CDR1 is MDHEN, CDR2 SYDVKM, per germline. CDR3 length equals 14 residues. This CDR3 reads CASSPPAGEEGYTF. Here the CDR3 DNA reads TGTGCCAGCAGCCCCCCCGCGGGGGAGGAGGGCTACACCTTC.

The chain combines TRBV4-1 with TRBJ1-2; D is undetermined. V was trimmed by 1 base and J by 3 bases, leaving 15 bases between them. This CDR3 has 16 residues. Germline values: CDR1 MGHRA, CDR2 YSYEKL. Here the CDR3 DNA reads TGCGCCAGCAGCCAAGGCCGGGCCGAAATTTACTATGGCTACACCTTC. As protein: CASSQGRAEIYYGYTF.

V and J are TRBV6-1 and TRBJ1-1, with 7 nucleotides matching TRBD1. This CDR3 contains 12 residues. V lost 7 bases to trimming and J lost 13 bases; unmatched junction nucleotides: 12. CDR1 is MNHNS and CDR2 is SASEGT in the germline V gene. The CDR3 loop reads CASNRQGGGSFF. The CDR3 DNA reads as TGTGCCAGCAACCGACAGGGCGGTGGTAGTTTCTTT.

The V call is TRBV7-2, the J call TRBJ1-1; a weak D match, TRBD1 (5 bases). CDR3 length: 13 amino acids. Trimming cost V 1 base and J 4 bases, with 7 bases left between them. Germline CDR1 SGHTA, CDR2 FQGNSA. The chain's CDR3 is CASSLDRSTEAFF. The CDR3 region has the DNA TGTGCCAGCAGCTTAGACAGGAGCACTGAAGCTTTCTTT.

The table lists this clonotype with many counts. The rearrangement uses TRBV7-3 and TRBJ2-1; 12 bases match TRBD2. The V gene end was trimmed by 4 bases and the J gene end by 2 bases; junction bases not matched to a gene: 6. The germline V gene encodes CDR1 SGHTA and CDR2 FQGTGA. The CDR3 extends over 17 amino acids. CDR3 protein: CASSSGLAGNPYNEQFF. The CDR3 DNA is TGTGCCAGCAGCTCCGGACTAGCGGGGAATCCCTACAATGAGCAGTTCTTC.

The chain has TRBV10-1 and TRBJ2-3; 8 nucleotides align to TRBD2. With 5 bases clipped from V and 7 bases from J, the junction kept 11 bases outside the gene matches. Germline values: CDR1 WNHNN, CDR2 SYGVQD (reference sequence). The CDR3 has 15 residues. CDR3 in DNA: TGCGCCAGCAGTCCCCGGGCGGGGGGCTCGTATACGCAGTATTTT. Encoded protein: CASSPRAGGSYTQYF.

The chain uses TRBV7-3 and TRBJ2-2; maybe TRBD1 (6 bases). This CDR3 has 15 amino acids. V was clipped by 5 bases and J by 4 bases, with 14 bases between them. CDR1 and CDR2 (germline): SGHTA, FQGTGA. CDR3 coding DNA: TGTGCCAGCAGCCACCGGGACATGCTCACCGGGGAGCTGTTTTTT. Translating gives CASSHRDMLTGELFF.

This clonotype appeared many times. V is TRBV6-1 and J is TRBJ2-7; possible D gene TRBD2, 6 bases. The CDR3 runs 15 residues. Germline V gene sequence: CDR1 MNHNS, CDR2 SASEGT. Trimming took off 1 base at V and 0 bases at J, with 10 bases between the two ends. CDR3 bases: TGTGCCAGCAGTGAAGGGGACTCGAGCTCCTACGAGCAGTACTTC. Amino acid sequence: CASSEGDSSSYEQYF.

This chain joins TRBV7-2 and TRBJ2-5; 9 bases fit TRBD2. Germline loops: CDR1 SGHTA, CDR2 FQGNSA. The V segment lost 3 bases and the J segment 7 bases; nucleotides outside the gene matches: 9. There are 15 residues in the CDR3. CDR3 amino acids: CASSLGTSRGGTQYF. The CDR3 DNA reads TGTGCCAGCAGCTTGGGGACTAGCCGTGGCGGGACCCAGTACTTC.

The chain employs TRBV5-1 and TRBJ2-7; TRBD1 aligns across 11 bases. V lost 3 bases, J lost 5 bases, and 1 base stayed unmatched. CDR1 is SGHRS and CDR2 is YFSETQ in the germline V gene. CDR3 length equals 13 residues. CDR3: CASSWTGGNEQYF. CDR3 DNA: TGCGCCAGCAGCTGGACAGGGGGCAACGAGCAGTACTTC. Using reference TRBV5-1 and TRBJ2-7 for the parts outside the CDR3, the full variable domain is KAGVTQTPRYLIKTRGQQVTLSCSPISGHRSVSWYQQTPGQGLQFLFEYFSETQRNKGNFPGRFSGRQFSNSRSEMNVSTLELGDSALYLCASSWTGGNEQYFGPGTRLTVT.

The V gene is TRBV15, the J gene TRBJ2-1; D is possibly TRBD1 or TRBD2 (6 bases each). The CDR3 covers 13 residues. Trimming took off 3 bases at V and 8 bases at J, with 11 bases between the two ends. Germline CDR1 reads LNHNV; CDR2 reads YYDKDF (reference sequence). In DNA, the CDR3 is TGTGCCACCAGCAGCTGGGGGGCAGATGAGCAGTTCTTC. Translated: CATSSWGADEQFF.

This clonotype was observed a few times. The chain links TRBV10-3 to TRBJ2-1; D perhaps matches TRBD2 (6 bases). CDR1 and CDR2 (germline): ENHRY, SYGVKD. This CDR3 contains 13 residues. V dropped 6 bases and J dropped 8 bases, with 14 bases sitting between them. The CDR3 loop reads CAIRMGAGHEQFF. The CDR3, as DNA: TGTGCCATCAGGATGGGAGCGGGCCATGAGCAGTTCTTC.

V and J are TRBV20-1 and TRBJ2-1; 8 positions match TRBD2. This CDR3 has 12 residues. The germline V gene encodes CDR1 DFQATT and CDR2 SNEGSKA (reference sequence). CDR3 residues: CAYRGGWNEQFF. The CDR3 DNA reads as TGCGCCTACCGGGGGGGTTGGAATGAGCAGTTCTTC.

Sample share makes this clonotype medium-sized. V is TRBV5-1 and J is TRBJ1-5; possible D gene TRBD1, 5 bases. The CDR3 has 15 residues. V shed 2 bases and J shed 1 base, with 10 bases lying between them. Per the germline V gene, CDR1 is SGHRS and CDR2 is YFSETQ. This CDR3 reads CASSFTGSSNQPQHF. In DNA form, the CDR3 reads TGCGCCAGCAGCTTTACAGGCTCGAGCAATCAGCCCCAGCATTTT.